Detailed here is one T cell receptor (beta chain). Its target is unknown. A multiplex PCR was run with 60 Vbeta primers and 13 Jbeta primers. Some clones are missing from TCRdb's copy, which holds only in-frame ones; the method was immunoSEQ multiplex PCR. Altogether approximately 180,000 clones are present, around 82% being singletons, with the ten largest covering roughly an eighth. The sample comes from a study of cytomegalovirus exposure and HLA in healthy donors. The study's findings and limits: Using the classifier, cytomegalovirus status was reportedly diagnosed with high specificity and sensitivity. At a 0.05 false discovery rate, a later analysis found 16,951 TCR beta sequences to be associated with HLA alleles. The majority of TCR sequences were rare, yet some public TCRs appeared in many donors.

This TCR was recovered from a woman aged 50 to 60 in good health and CMV-seropositive. Sequences were obtained from PBMCs.

CDR3 amino acids: CASTPMGRTGELFF. For the CDR3, the DNA is TGTGCCAGCACCCCCATGGGCCGCACCGGGGAGCTGTTTTTT. The chain links TRBV7-3 to TRBJ2-2; D uncertain. The CDR3 is 14 residues long. Germline V gene data show CDR1 as SGHTA and CDR2 as FQGTGA. The V end was cut by 7 bases, the J end by 4 bases, with 13 bases between.